The clone carrying this TCR beta chain was observed at least ten times. J lost 4 bases, V lost 3 bases, and 35 bases had no gene match. The germline gives CDR1 SEHNR, CDR2 FQNEAQ (reference sequence). CDR3 length: 24 residues. TCRdb fed the 5' RACE reads into MiXCR, producing one record per CDR3 protein. The sample yields about 61,000 distinct CDR3 sequences, 25% to 35% seen once. Sequencing was carried out using tumor-infiltrating naive CD4+ T cells sorted from the breast tumor. Documented subset: naive CD4+ T cells, CD4+CD45RA+CD25-. This chain joins TRBV7-9 and TRBJ1-2, with 7 bases fitting TRBD1. The receptor comes from a female donor with breast cancer. The CDR3 coding sequence is TGTGCCAGCAGCTTGATCTTTGAGATTCACCTCACCGTGACCGACCTGACAGGGATCTATGGCTACACCTTC. This sequence encodes CASSLIFEIHLTVTDLTGIYGYTF.